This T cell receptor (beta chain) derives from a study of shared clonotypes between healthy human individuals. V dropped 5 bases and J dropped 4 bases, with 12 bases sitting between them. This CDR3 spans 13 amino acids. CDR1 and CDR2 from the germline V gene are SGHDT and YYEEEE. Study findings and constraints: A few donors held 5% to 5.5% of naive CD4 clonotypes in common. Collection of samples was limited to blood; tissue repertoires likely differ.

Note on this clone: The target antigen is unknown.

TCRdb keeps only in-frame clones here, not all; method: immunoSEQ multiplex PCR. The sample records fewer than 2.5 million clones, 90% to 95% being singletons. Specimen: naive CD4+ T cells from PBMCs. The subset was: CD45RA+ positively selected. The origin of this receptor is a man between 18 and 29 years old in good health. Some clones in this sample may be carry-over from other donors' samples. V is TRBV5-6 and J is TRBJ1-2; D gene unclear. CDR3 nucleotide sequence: TGTGCCAGCAGAGCGCGATTCGGCTATGGCTACACCTTC. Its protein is CASRARFGYGYTF.